This T cell receptor (beta chain) was found in a study of response to subunit inactivated influenza vaccine. The table lists this clonotype with a few counts. TCRdb processed the RT-PCR reads anew with MiXCR; each CDR3 protein has one entry. The sample has roughly 700,000 distinct CDR3 sequences, approximately 15% seen once. CDR3 length equals 16 residues. The J segment lost 7 bases and the V segment lost 3 bases, leaving 11 bases of the junction unmatched. Germline V lookup: CDR1 MNHEY, CDR2 SVGEGT. The receptor comes from a man in his forties or fifties who received an inactivated influenza vaccine. This material consisted of PBMCs from blood, taken 14 to 15 days before vaccination. The V gene is TRBV6-2 or TRBV6-3, the J gene TRBJ2-7; 11 bases fit TRBD1. The CDR3 region has the DNA TGTGCCAGCAGTTATCGTCTTGGACAGGGGGCGAGTGAGCAGTACTTC. Protein product: CASSYRLGQGASEQYF.